This TCR beta chain was found in a study of shared clonotypes between healthy human individuals. The wider study: Per donor, CD8 memory used one plate, CD8 naive used two, CD4 memory used three and CD4 naive used three.

Selected positively for CCR7 and CD45RO-negative, naive CD8 cells excluded terminally differentiated effector memory CD45RA+ cells. Using roughly 180 ng DNA, some 30,000 T cell genomes, the sorted-subset replicate PCRs were run. Using immunoSEQ multiplex PCR, the repertoire was profiled, and TCRdb retains in-frame clones only, with some absent. The sample includes around 2,000,000 clones, about 92% of them seen just once. This CDR3 spans 16 amino acids. V was shortened by 3 bases and J by 5 bases, with 19 bases between the two germline ends. Germline assignment: CDR1 ENHRY and CDR2 SYGVKD. Study-level findings and limits: A small donor pool kept down the genetic and exposure-history diversity that was represented.

This clone was detected only once. Its antigen remains unidentified. This sequence originates from a man in his late teens or twenties in good health. Some clones in this sample may be carry-over from other donors' samples. The specimen was naive CD8+ T cells from PBMCs. The chain recombines TRBV10-3 with TRBJ1-2; maybe TRBD1 (6 bases). The CDR3: CAISEEGGRVGYGYTF. The CDR3, as DNA: TGTGCCATCAGTGAAGAGGGGGGGAGGGTAGGATATGGCTACACCTTC.